This TCR beta chain appears in the sequencing data of a study of cytomegalovirus exposure and HLA in healthy donors. Study-wide background: A later analysis reported the approximately 120 validation repertoires used the same platform as the 550 to 800 first-cohort repertoires.

This clone was observed once. Its antigen is as yet unknown. The study's findings and limits: The study flagged approximately 180 TCR beta chains as cytomegalovirus-associated. In vitro confirmation showed a few CMV-associated chains to be CMV antigen specific. For most TCR sequences rarity was the rule, although some public TCRs occurred in many donors.

Assay used: immunoSEQ multiplex PCR; TCRdb lists only in-frame clones, some missing. Here the sample spans some 130,000 clones, 89% being singletons. With 7 bases removed from V and 7 bases from J, the gap between germline ends came to 17 bases. This CDR3 spans 13 amino acids. In germline, CDR1 is WSHSY, CDR2 SAAADI. The sequencing input was PBMCs. This clonotype was obtained from a woman younger than 30 in good health and CMV-seronegative. The chain employs TRBV10-2 and TRBJ2-7, with D tentatively TRBD2 (6 bases). The CDR3 reads CASTPGGWREQYF. The CDR3 region has the DNA TGCGCCAGCACCCCTGGGGGGTGGAGGGAGCAGTACTTC.